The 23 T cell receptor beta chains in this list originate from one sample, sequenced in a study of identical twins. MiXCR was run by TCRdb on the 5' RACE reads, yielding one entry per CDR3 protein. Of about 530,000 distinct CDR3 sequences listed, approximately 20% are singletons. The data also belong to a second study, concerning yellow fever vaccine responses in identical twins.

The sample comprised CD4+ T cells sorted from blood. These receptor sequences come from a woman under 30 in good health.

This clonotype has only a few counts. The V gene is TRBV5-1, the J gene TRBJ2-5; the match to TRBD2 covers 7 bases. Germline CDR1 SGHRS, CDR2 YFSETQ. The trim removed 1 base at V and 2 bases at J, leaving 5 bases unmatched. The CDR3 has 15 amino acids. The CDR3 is CASSLKRGPQETQYF. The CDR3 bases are TGCGCCAGCAGCTTGAAGCGGGGACCACAAGAGACCCAGTACTTC.

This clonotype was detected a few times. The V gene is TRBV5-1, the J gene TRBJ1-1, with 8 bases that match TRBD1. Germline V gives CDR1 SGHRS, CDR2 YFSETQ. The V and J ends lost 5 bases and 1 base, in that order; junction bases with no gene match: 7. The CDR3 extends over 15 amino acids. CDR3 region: CASRQGVVKNTEAFF. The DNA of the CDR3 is TGCGCCAGCAGACAGGGGGTTGTTAAGAACACTGAAGCTTTCTTT.

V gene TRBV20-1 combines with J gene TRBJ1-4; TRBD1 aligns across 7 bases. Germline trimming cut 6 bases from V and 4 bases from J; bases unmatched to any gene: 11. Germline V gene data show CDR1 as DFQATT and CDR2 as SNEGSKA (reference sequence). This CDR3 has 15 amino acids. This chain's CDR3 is CSAGPGGPFNEKLFF. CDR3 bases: TGCAGTGCAGGACCAGGGGGACCCTTTAATGAAAAACTGTTTTTT.

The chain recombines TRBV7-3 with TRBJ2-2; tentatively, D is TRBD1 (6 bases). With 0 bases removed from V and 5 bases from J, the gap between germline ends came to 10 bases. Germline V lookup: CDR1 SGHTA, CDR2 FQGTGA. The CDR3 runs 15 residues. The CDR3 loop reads CASSLTGQPTGELFF. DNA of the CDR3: TGTGCCAGCAGCTTAACCGGACAGCCGACCGGGGAGCTGTTTTTT. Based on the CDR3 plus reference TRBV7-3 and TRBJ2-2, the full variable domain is GAGVSQTPSNKVTEKGKYVELRCDPISGHTALYWYRQSLGQGPEFLIYFQGTGAADDSGLPNDRFFAVRPEGSVSTLKIQRTERGDSAVYLCASSLTGQPTGELFFGEGSRLTVL.

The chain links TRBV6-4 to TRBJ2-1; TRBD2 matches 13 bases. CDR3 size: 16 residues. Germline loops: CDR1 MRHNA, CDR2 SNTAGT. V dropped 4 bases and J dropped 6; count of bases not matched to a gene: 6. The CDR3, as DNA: TGTGCCAGCAGTGCCGGGGGACTAGCGGGGACCAATGAGCAGTTCTTC. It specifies CASSAGGLAGTNEQFF.

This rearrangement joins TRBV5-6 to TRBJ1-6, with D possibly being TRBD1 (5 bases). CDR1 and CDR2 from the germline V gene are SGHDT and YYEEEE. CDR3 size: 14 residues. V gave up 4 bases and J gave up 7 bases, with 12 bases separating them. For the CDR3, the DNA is TGTGCCAGCAGCCAGGCCTGGGGGAATTCACCCCTCCACTTT. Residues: CASSQAWGNSPLHF.

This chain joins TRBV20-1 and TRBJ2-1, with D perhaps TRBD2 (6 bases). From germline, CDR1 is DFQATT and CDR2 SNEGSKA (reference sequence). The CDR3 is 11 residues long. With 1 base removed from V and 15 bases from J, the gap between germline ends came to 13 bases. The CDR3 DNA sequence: TGCAGTGCTAGAGTTGGGGGGAAGGTGTTCTTC. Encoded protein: CSARVGGKVFF.

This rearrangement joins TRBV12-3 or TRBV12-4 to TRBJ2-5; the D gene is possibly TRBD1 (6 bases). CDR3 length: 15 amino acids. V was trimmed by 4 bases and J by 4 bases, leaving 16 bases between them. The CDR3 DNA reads TGTGCCAGCAGTTCCCCTAGGGGCAGGGGAGAGACCCAGTACTTC. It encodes CASSSPRGRGETQYF.

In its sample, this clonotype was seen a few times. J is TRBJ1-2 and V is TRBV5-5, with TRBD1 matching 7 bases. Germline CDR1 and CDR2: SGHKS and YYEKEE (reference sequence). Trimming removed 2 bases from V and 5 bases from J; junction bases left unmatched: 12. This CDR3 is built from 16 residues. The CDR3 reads CASSFGRQGDWYGYTF. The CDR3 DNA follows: TGTGCCAGCAGCTTCGGGAGGCAGGGGGATTGGTATGGCTACACCTTC.

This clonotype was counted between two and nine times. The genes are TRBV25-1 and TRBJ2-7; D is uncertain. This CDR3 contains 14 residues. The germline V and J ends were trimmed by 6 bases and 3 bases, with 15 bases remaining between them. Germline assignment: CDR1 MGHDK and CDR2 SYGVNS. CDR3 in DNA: TGTGCCAGCAGCCCTCTGTGGGGAAACTACGAGCAGTACTTC. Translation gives CASSPLWGNYEQYF.

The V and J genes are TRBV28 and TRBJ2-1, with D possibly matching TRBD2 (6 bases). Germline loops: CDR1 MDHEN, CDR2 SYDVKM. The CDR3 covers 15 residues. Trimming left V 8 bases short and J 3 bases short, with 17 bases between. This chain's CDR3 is CASRLGSGRYNEQFF. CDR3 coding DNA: TGTGCCAGCCGATTAGGGAGCGGGCGCTACAATGAGCAGTTCTTC.

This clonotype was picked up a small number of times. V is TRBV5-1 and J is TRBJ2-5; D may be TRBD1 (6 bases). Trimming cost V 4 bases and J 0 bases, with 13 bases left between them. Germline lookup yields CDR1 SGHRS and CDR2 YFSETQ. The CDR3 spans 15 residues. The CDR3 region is CASSRYSGDQETQYF. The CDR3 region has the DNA TGCGCCAGCAGCCGCTATTCAGGGGACCAAGAGACCCAGTACTTC.

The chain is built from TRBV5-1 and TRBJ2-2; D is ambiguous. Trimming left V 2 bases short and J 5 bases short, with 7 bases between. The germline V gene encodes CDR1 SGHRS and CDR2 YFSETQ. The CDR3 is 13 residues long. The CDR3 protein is CASSFKGTGELFF. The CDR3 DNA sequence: TGCGCCAGCAGCTTCAAGGGAACCGGGGAGCTGTTTTTT.

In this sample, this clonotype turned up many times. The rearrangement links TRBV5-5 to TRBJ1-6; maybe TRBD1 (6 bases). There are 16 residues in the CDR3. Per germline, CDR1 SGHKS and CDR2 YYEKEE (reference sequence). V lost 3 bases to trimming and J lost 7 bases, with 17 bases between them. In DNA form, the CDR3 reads TGTGCCAGCAGCTGGGGGGCCGGCTTGCAGAATTCACCCCTCCACTTT. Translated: CASSWGAGLQNSPLHF.

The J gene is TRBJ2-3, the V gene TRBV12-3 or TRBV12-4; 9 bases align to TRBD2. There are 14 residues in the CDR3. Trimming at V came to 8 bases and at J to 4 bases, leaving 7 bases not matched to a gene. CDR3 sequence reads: CASSTGTSSDTQYF. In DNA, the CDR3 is TGTGCCAGCTCTACCGGGACTAGCTCAGATACGCAGTATTTT.

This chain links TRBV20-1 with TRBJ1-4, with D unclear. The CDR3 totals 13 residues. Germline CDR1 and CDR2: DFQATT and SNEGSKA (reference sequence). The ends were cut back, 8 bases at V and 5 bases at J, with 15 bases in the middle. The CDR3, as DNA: TGCAGTCCCTCGGACGGCGGGAATGAAAAACTGTTTTTT. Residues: CSPSDGGNEKLFF.

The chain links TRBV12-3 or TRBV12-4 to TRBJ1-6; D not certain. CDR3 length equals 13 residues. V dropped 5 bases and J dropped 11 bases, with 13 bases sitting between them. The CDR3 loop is CASSPTAIAPLHF. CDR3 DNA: TGTGCCAGCAGTCCCACTGCCATTGCACCCCTCCACTTT.

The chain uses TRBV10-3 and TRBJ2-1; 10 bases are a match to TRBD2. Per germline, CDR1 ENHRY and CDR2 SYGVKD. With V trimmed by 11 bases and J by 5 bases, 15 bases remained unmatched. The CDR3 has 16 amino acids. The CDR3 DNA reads TGTGCCTTCTCCTCGGCTAGCGGGAGTAGCCACAATGAGCAGTTCTTC. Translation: CAFSSASGSSHNEQFF.

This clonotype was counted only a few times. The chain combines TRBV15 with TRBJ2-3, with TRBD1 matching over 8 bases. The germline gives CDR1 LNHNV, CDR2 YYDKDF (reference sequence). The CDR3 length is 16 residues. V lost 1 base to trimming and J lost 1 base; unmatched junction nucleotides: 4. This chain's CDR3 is CATSRGGTGGTDTQYF. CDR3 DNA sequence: TGTGCCACCAGCAGAGGGGGGACAGGCGGCACAGATACGCAGTATTTT.

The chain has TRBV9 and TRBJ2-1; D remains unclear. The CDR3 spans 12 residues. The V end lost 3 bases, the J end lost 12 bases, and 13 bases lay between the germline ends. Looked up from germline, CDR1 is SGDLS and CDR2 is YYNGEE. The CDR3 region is CASSEALHGQFF. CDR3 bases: TGTGCCAGCAGCGAGGCCCTTCACGGGCAGTTCTTC.

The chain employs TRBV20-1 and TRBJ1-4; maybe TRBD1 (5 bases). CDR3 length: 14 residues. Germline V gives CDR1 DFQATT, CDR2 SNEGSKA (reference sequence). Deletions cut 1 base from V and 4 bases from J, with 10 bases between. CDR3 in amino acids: CSARAGGINEKLFF. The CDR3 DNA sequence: TGCAGTGCTAGAGCCGGGGGGATTAATGAAAAACTGTTTTTT.

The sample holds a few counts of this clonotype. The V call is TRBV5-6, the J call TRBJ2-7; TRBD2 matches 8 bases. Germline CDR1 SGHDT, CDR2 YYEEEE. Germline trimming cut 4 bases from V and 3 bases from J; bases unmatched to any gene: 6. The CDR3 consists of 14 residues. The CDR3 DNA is TGTGCCAGCAGCCTCCGCGGGGGGAACTACGAGCAGTACGTC. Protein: CASSLRGGNYEQYV.

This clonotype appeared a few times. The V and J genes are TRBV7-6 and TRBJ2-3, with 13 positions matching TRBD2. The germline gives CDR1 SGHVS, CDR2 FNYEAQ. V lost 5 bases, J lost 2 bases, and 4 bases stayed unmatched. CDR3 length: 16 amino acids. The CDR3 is CASSPTSGRNTDTQYF. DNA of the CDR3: TGTGCCAGCAGCCCGACTAGCGGGAGGAACACAGATACGCAGTATTTT.